One sample yielded the 10 T cell receptor beta chains listed below, sequenced in a study of Ad26.COV2.S vaccination and SARS-CoV-2 variants. Indicated treatment: around 19 received Ad26.COV2.S at low or high dose, single or two shots; about 5 received placebo; per-sample allocation not given. Vaccine and placebo recipients were sampled on day 63 after the first injection. Data came from immunoSEQ multiplex PCR; TCRdb stores just in-frame clones and leaves some out. The sample holds about 350,000 clones; less than 90% are singletons and the top ten take 6.4%. The input for sequencing was peripheral blood, taken in a trial of Ad26.COV2.S vaccine versus placebo. The receptors shown here come from a person between 18 and 65 years old who received the Ad26.COV2.S COVID-19 vaccine or a placebo.

The chain is built from TRBV6-1 and TRBJ1-6, with TRBD1 matching 10 bases. V trimming: 4 bases; J trimming: 8 bases; junction bases outside the gene matches: 8. From germline, CDR1 is MNHNS and CDR2 SASEGT. This CDR3 spans 16 amino acids. The CDR3 DNA is TGTGCCAGCAGTGCCCCTGCTGGACAGGGGGATTCACCCCTCCACTTT. This translates into CASSAPAGQGDSPLHF.

The J gene is TRBJ2-2, the V gene TRBV7-2; 10 nucleotides match TRBD1. V lost 5 bases and J lost 13; bases outside the gene matches: 10. Germline CDR1 and CDR2: SGHTA and FQGNSA. The CDR3 is 14 amino acids. CDR3 in DNA: TGTGCCAGCAGCCTACTGACAGGGGGCGGAGGGCTGTTTTTT. It codes for CASSLLTGGGGLFF.

The V and J genes are TRBV15 and TRBJ1-2, with D possibly matching TRBD1 (6 bases). V was pared by 0 bases and J by 8 bases, with 13 bases between. The V gene's germline CDR1 is LNHNV and CDR2 YYDKDF (reference sequence). The CDR3 is 14 amino acids. The CDR3 nucleotides read TGTGCCACCAGCAGAGATTTTGGACAGTACGGCTACACCTTC. The encoded protein is CATSRDFGQYGYTF.

V is TRBV9 and J is TRBJ2-4; 8 bases are a match to TRBD1. CDR3 length equals 14 residues. V was pared by 4 bases and J by 4 bases, with 4 bases of the junction left unmatched. Looked up from germline, CDR1 is SGDLS and CDR2 is YYNGEE. CDR3: CASSPGGKKNIQYF. The CDR3 coding sequence is TGTGCCAGCAGCCCAGGGGGCAAGAAAAACATTCAGTACTTC.

This clone has only one observation. V gene TRBV30 combines with J gene TRBJ1-2, with TRBD1 identical over 12 bases. Germline V lookup: CDR1 GTSNPN, CDR2 SVGIG (reference sequence). Losses at the gene ends were 2 bases for V and 8 bases for J; bases not matched to a gene: 6. This CDR3 has 14 residues. CDR3 coding DNA: TGTGCCTGGAGTCTGGGACAGGGGGCGTTGGGCTACACCTTC. This encodes CAWSLGQGALGYTF.

The chain joins TRBV15 to TRBJ2-1; 11 nucleotides agree with TRBD1. V dropped 3 bases and J dropped 8; count of bases not matched to a gene: 3. The CDR3 contains 14 residues. Germline-derived CDR1 and CDR2 are LNHNV and YYDKDF (reference sequence). CDR3 amino acids: CATSRDRGLHEQFF. CDR3 DNA: TGTGCCACCAGCAGGGACAGGGGGCTCCATGAGCAGTTCTTC.

V is TRBV5-4 and J is TRBJ1-2; D gene unclear. CDR3 length: 15 amino acids. CDR1 is SGHNT, CDR2 YYREEE, per germline (reference sequence). Trimming shortened V by 2 bases and J by 0 bases, and 11 bases separated the two germline ends. CDR3 in DNA: TGTGCCAGCAGCTTAGCCGGGGAAGCTAACTATGGCTACACCTTC. The encoded protein is CASSLAGEANYGYTF.

V gene TRBV9 combines with J gene TRBJ2-2; 8 nucleotides align to TRBD2. Trimming cost V 4 bases and J 2 bases; bases outside gene matches: 7. This CDR3 is 16 amino acids long. The germline gives CDR1 SGDLS, CDR2 YYNGEE. The CDR3 sequence is CASSIAGGGNTGELFF. The CDR3 DNA follows: TGTGCCAGCAGCATAGCCGGGGGGGGCAACACCGGGGAGCTGTTTTTT.

This clone was detected only once. The gene calls are TRBV19 and TRBJ1-1, with D possibly being TRBD1 (6 bases). The germline gives CDR1 LNHDA, CDR2 SQIVND (reference sequence). V gave up 5 bases and J gave up 2 bases, with 12 bases separating them. This CDR3 region has 14 residues. CDR3: CASSFLTGNTEAFF. The CDR3 DNA reads as TGTGCCAGTAGTTTTCTGACAGGAAACACTGAAGCTTTCTTT.

CDR3 residues: CASSGGIGRHYEQYF. The CDR3 bases are TGTGCCAGCAGCGGGGGAATAGGGAGACACTACGAGCAGTACTTC. This chain links TRBV6-6 with TRBJ2-7; TRBD2 is a possible D gene (6 bases). This CDR3 has 15 residues. Trimming removed 6 bases at V and 3 bases at J, with 18 bases between. Germline lookup yields CDR1 MNHNY and CDR2 SVGAGI (reference sequence).